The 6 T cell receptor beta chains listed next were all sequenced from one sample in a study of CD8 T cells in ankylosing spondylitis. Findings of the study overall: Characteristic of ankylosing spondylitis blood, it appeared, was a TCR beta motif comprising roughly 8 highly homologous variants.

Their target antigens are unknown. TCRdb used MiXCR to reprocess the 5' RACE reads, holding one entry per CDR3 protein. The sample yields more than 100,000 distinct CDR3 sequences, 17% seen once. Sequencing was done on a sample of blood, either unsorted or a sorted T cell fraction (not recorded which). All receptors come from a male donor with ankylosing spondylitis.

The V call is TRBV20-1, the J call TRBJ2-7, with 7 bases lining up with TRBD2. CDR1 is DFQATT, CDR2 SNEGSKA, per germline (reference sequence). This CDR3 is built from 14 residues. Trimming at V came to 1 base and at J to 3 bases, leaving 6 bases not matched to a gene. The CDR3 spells CSARGEGMGYEQYF. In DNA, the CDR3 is TGCAGTGCTAGAGGGGAGGGGATGGGCTACGAGCAGTACTTC.

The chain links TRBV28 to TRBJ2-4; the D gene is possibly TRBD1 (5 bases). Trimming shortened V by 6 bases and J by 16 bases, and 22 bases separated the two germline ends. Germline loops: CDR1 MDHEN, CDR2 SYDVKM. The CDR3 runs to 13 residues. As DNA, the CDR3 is TGTGCCAGCAGACAGGCCACCTCAACTTTGCACTACTTC. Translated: CASRQATSTLHYF.

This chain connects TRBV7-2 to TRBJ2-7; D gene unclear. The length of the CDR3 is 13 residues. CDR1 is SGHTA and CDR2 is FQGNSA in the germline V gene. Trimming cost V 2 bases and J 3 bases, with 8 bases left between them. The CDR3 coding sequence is TGTGCCAGCAGCTTAACGTTGGACTACGAGCAGTACTTC. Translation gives CASSLTLDYEQYF.

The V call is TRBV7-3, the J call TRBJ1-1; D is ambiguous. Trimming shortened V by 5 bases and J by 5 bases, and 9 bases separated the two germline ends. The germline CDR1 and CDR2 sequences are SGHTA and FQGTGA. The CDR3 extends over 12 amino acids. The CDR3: CASSPDGTEAFF. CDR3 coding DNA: TGTGCCAGCAGCCCCGACGGGACTGAAGCTTTCTTT.

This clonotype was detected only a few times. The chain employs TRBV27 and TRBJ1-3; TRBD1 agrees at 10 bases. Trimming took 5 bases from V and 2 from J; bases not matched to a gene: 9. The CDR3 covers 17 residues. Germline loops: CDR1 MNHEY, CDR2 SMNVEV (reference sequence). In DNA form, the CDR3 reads TGTGCCAGCAGTCCTTACGGGACAGGGGTTCCTGGAAACACCATATATTTT. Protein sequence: CASSPYGTGVPGNTIYF.

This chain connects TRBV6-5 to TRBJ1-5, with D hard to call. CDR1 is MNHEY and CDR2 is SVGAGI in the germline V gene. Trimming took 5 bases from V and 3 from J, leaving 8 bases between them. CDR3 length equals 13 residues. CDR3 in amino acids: CASSTEFNQPQHF. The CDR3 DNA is TGTGCCAGCAGTACTGAGTTCAATCAGCCCCAGCATTTT.